This T cell receptor beta chain was documented in a study of identical twins. Broader study findings: Shared out-of-frame alpha sequences (those common to twins) showed excess low generation probability. Reduced insertions were recorded for abundant cord blood beta clonotypes, with no such pattern in memory repertoires.

The donor group consisted entirely of healthy Caucasians. TCRdb re-called the 5' RACE reads through MiXCR, storing one row per CDR3 protein. The sample has 280,000 or so distinct CDR3 sequences, about 8.1% seen once. Trimming cost V 1 base and J 1 base; bases outside gene matches: 5. Germline V CDR1 and CDR2: SGHRS, YFSETQ. The CDR3 is 15 amino acids. This clonotype has ten or more counts. What it binds is not known. This sample also belongs to another study, concerning yellow fever vaccine responses in identical twins. That source notes: Twins reportedly showed a vaccine T cell response that seemed partly convergent and partly personalized.

The rearrangement joins TRBV5-1 to TRBJ2-7, with 7 bases lining up with TRBD2. The origin of this receptor is a woman under 30 in good health. The sequenced sample was memory (CD45RO+) T cells sorted from blood. CDR3 DNA sequence: TGCGCCAGCAGCTTGAGCGGGATAGTATCCTACGAGCAGTACTTC. It codes for CASSLSGIVSYEQYF.